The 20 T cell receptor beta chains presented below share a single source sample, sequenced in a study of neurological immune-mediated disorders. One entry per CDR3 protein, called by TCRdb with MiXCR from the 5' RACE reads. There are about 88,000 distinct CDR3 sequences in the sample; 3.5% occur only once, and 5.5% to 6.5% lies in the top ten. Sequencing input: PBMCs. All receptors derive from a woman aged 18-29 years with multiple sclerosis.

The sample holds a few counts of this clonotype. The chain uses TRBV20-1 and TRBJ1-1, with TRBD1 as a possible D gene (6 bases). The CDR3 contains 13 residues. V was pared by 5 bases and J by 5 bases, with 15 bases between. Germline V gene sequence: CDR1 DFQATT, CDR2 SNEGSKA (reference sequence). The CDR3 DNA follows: TGCAGTGCTCCTCTTAGGGGGTGGACTGAAGCTTTCTTT. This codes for CSAPLRGWTEAFF.

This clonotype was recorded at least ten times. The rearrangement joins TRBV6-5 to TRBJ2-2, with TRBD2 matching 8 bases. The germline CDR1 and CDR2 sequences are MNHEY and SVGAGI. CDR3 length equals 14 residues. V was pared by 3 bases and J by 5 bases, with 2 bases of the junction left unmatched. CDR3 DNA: TGTGCCAGCAGTTATCGGGGGGGAACCGGGGAGCTGTTTTTT. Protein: CASSYRGGTGELFF.

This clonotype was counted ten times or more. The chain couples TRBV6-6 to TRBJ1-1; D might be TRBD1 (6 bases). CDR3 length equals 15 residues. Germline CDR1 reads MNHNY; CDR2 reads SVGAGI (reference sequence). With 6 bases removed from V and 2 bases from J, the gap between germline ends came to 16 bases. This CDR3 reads CASSREGVLNTEAFF. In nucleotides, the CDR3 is TGTGCCAGCAGCCGGGAGGGGGTCCTAAACACTGAAGCTTTCTTT.

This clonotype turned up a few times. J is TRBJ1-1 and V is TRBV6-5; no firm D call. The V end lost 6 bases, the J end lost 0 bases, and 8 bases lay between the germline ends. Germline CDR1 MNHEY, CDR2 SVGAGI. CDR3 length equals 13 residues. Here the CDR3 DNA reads TGTGCCAGCAGCCAAACGGTGAACACTGAAGCTTTCTTT. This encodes CASSQTVNTEAFF.

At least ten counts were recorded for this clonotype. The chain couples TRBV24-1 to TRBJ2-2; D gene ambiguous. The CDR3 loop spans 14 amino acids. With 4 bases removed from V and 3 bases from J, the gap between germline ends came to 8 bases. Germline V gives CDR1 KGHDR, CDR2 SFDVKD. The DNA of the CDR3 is TGTGCCACCAGTGACCCTCCTTACACCGGGGAGCTGTTTTTT. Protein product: CATSDPPYTGELFF.

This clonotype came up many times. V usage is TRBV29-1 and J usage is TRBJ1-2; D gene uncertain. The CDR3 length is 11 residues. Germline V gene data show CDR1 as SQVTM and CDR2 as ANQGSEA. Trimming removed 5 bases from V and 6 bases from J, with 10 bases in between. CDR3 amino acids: CSVSEWDGYTF. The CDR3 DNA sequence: TGCAGCGTTAGTGAGTGGGATGGCTACACCTTC.

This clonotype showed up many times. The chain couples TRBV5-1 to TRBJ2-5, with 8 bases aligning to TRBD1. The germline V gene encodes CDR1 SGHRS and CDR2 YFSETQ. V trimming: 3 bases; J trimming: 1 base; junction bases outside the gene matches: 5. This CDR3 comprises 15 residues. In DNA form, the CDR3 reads TGCGCCAGCAGCTCCACAGGGGGTTCCCAAGAGACCCAGTACTTC. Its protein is CASSSTGGSQETQYF.

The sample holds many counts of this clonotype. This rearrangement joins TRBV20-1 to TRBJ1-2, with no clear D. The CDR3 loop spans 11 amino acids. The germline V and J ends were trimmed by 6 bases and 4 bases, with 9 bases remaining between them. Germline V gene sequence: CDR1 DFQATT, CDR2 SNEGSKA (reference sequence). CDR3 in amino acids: CSASDLYGYTF. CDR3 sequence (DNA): TGCAGTGCCTCAGACCTCTATGGCTACACCTTC.

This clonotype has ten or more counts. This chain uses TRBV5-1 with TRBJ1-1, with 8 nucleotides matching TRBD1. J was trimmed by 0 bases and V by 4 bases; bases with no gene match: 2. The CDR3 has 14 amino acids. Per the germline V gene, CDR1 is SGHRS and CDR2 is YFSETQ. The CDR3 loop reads CASSQQGVNTEAFF. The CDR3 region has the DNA TGCGCCAGCAGCCAACAGGGGGTGAACACTGAAGCTTTCTTT.

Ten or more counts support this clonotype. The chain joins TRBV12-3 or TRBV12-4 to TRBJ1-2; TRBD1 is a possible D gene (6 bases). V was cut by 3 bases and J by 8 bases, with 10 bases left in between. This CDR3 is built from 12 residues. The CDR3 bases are TGTGCCAGCAGTTTCGGGGGGCAAGGCTACACCTTC. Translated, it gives CASSFGGQGYTF.

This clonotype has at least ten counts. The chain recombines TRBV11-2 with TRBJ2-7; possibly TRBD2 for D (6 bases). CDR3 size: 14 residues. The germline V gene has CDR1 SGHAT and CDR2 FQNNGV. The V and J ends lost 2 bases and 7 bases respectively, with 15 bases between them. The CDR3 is CASSLSVPAGEQYF. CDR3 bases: TGTGCCAGCAGCTTATCCGTTCCCGCGGGGGAGCAGTACTTC.

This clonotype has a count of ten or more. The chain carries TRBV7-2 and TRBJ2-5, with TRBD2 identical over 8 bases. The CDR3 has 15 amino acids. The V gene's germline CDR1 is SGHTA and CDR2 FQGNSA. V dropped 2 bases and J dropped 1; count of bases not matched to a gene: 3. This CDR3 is CASSLMAGGQETQYF. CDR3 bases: TGTGCCAGCAGCTTAATGGCGGGGGGCCAAGAGACCCAGTACTTC.

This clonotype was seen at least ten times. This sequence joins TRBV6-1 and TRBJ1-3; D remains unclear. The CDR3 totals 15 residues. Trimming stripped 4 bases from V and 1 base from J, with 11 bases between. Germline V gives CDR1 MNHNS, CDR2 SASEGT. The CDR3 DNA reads TGTGCCAGCAGTGTTACCGGATCTTCTGGAAACACCATATATTTT. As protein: CASSVTGSSGNTIYF.

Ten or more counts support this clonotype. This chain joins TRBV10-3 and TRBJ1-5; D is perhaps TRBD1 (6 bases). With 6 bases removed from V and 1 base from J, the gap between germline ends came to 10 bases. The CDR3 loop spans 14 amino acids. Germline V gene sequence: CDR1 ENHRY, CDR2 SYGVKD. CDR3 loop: CAISAGESNQPQHF. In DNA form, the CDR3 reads TGTGCCATCAGCGCAGGGGAGAGCAATCAGCCCCAGCATTTT.

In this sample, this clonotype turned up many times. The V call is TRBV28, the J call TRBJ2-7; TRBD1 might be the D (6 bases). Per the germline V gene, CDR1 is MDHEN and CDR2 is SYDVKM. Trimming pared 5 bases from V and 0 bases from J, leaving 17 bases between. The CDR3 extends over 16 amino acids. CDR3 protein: CASSHPGQKSSYEQYF. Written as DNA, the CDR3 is TGTGCCAGCAGTCATCCGGGACAAAAAAGCTCCTACGAGCAGTACTTC.

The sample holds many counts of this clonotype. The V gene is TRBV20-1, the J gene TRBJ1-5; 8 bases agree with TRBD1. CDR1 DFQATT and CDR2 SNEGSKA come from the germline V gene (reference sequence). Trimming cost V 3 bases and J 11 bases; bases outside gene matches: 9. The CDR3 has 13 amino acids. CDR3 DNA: TGCAGTGCTAGTCCCACACAGGGGGGGTCCCAGCATTTT. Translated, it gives CSASPTQGGSQHF.

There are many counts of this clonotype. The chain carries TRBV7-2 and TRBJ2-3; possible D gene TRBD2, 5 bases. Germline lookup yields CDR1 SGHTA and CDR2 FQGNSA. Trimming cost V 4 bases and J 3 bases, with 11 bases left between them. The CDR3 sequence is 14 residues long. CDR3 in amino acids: CASSSGGGTDTQYF. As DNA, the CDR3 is TGTGCCAGCAGCTCCGGAGGTGGAACAGATACGCAGTATTTT.

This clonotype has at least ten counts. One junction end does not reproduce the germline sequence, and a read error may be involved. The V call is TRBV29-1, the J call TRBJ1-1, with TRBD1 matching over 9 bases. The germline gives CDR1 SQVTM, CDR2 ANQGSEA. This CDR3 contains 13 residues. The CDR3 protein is CSVSGTGNAEAFF. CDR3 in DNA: TGCAGCGTTTCCGGGACAGGGAACGCTGAAGCTTTCTTT.

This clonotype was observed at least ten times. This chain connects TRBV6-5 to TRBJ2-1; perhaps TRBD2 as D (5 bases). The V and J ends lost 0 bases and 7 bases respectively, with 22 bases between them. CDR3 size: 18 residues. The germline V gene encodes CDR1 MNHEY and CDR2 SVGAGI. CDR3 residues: CASSYSSRRQRVWNEQFF. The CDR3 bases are TGTGCCAGCAGTTACTCCTCCAGGCGTCAGAGGGTATGGAATGAGCAGTTCTTC.

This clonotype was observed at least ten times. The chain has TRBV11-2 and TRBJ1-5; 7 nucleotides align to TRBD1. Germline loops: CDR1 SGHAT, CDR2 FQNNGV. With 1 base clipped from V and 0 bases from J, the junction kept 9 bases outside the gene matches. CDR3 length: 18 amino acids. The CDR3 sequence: CASSLGRGGLYSNQPQHF. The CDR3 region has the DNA TGTGCCAGCAGCTTAGGCAGGGGGGGACTCTATAGCAATCAGCCCCAGCATTTT.